This T cell receptor beta chain emerged from a study of CD8 T cells in Susac syndrome. This clonotype was picked up one time. Random hexamers were used to reverse transcribe about 0.5 to 1 ug of RNA. TCRdb used MiXCR to reprocess the immunoSEQ multiplex PCR reads, holding one entry per CDR3 protein. Of under 150,000 distinct CDR3 sequences listed, about 94% are singletons. The CDR3 extends over 15 amino acids. The germline CDR1 and CDR2 sequences are SEHNR and FQNEAQ (reference sequence). The ends were cut back, 3 bases at V and 1 base at J, with 12 bases in the middle. Sequenced: CD8+ T cells from PBMCs. The clonotype was recovered from a human donor in good health. The rearrangement joins TRBV7-9 to TRBJ1-2; weak D call: TRBD1 (5 bases). CDR3 in DNA: TGTGCCAGCAGCTTGCCCCTCGGGGGTAACTATGGCTACACCTTC. Residues: CASSLPLGGNYGYTF.